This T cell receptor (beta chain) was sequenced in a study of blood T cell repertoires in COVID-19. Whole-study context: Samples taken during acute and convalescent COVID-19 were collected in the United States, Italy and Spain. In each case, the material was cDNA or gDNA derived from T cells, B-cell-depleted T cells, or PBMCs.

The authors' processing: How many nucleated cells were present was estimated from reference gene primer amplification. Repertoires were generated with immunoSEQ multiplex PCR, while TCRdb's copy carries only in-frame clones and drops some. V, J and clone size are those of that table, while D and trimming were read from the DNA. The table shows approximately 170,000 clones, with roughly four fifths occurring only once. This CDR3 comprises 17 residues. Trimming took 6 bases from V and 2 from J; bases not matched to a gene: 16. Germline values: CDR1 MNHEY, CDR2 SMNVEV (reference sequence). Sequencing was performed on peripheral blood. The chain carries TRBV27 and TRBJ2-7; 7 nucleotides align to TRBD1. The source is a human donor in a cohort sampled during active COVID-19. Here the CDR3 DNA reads TGTGCCAGCAGCTACCCCCCGACAGGGCGTACCGCCTACGAGCAGTACTTC. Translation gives CASSYPPTGRTAYEQYF.